The clone carrying this T cell receptor (beta chain) was detected ten times or more. Its target is unknown. These data come from a study of breast tumors, draining lymph nodes, adjacent tissues. Study observations and caveats: Tumor T cell lymph node origin was a supported hypothesis, not proven. Most tumor T cells seemingly derive from lymph node, then expand in tumor. Tumor TCR diversity was below lymph nodes but above nontumor tissue. Luminal-like breast cancer showed significantly greater tumor-nontumor repertoire similarity than basal-like breast cancer did.

From the multiplex PCR reads, TCRdb called clonotypes with MiXCR, one entry per CDR3 protein. The data show under 300,000 distinct CDR3 sequences, nearly 35% seen once. Per germline, CDR1 LGHNA and CDR2 YNFKEQ. The V segment lost 4 bases and the J segment 3 bases; nucleotides outside the gene matches: 4. This CDR3 has 15 amino acids. Breast cancer patients provided tissue from their axillary draining lymph nodes. The sequenced sample was axillary lymph node tissue. This chain connects TRBV4-2 to TRBJ2-1; TRBD1 aligns across 9 bases. This clonotype was sampled from a female donor with breast cancer. Some clones in this sample may be carry-over from other donors' samples. CDR3 protein: CASSRQTGGYNEQFF. In DNA form, the CDR3 reads TGTGCCAGCAGCCGACAGACAGGGGGCTACAATGAGCAGTTCTTC.